This T cell receptor beta chain was observed in a study of T cell responses to AZD1222 COVID-19 vaccine. Findings and caveats of the study: Only 5 or 6 AZD1222 recipients were seropositive at baseline. Compared with day 0, the breadth and depth of the Spike-specific TCR repertoire rose significantly after two doses of AZD1222.

Clones were sequenced by immunoSEQ multiplex PCR, and TCRdb holds only the in-frame ones, with some missing. The sample holds roughly 140,000 clones, around 90% seen once. There are 17 residues in the CDR3. Germline-derived CDR1 and CDR2 are SNHLY and FYNNEI. Germline trimming cut 5 bases from V and 4 bases from J; bases unmatched to any gene: 14. Investigators merged groups given second doses at roughly 4 or roughly 12 weeks. With regard to this clone: Its antigen is unknown.

The sample in question was peripheral blood, obtained 28 days after the second AZD1222 dose. The chain carries TRBV2 and TRBJ1-1; TRBD1 matches at 9 bases. This receptor was taken from an adult who received the AZD1222 COVID-19 vaccine. Written as DNA, the CDR3 is TGTGCCAGCAGTCGGAGGGGGACAGGGTGGGAAGGCACTGAAGCTTTCTTT. The encoded protein is CASSRRGTGWEGTEAFF.